This TCR beta chain was obtained from a study of identical twins. TCRdb re-analysed the 5' RACE reads in MiXCR, keeping a single row per CDR3 protein. The sample lists 200,000 to 250,000 distinct CDR3 sequences, roughly 7% seen once, with roughly 3.4% in the top ten. Findings and caveats of the study: Within twin pairs, the out-of-frame alpha sequences they shared showed excess low generation probability. Insertions ran lower in abundant cord blood beta clonotypes, though not in memory repertoires. Invariant MAIT and iNKT cells are populations that could partly confound zero-insertion analyses.

This clonotype has ten or more counts. Its antigen is unknown. The same data also contributed to another study, on yellow fever vaccine responses in identical twins.

The TCR originated in a woman under 30 in good health. The sequencing input was memory (CD45RO+) T cells sorted from blood.

The CDR3 sequence: CASSRRTATNEKLFF. In nucleotides, the CDR3 is TGTGCCAGCAGCCGACGGACAGCAACTAATGAAAAACTGTTTTTT. V and J are TRBV14 and TRBJ1-4, with D perhaps matching TRBD1 (6 bases). CDR3 size: 15 residues. The V and J ends lost 4 bases and 0 bases respectively, with 9 bases between them. Per germline, CDR1 SGHDN and CDR2 FVKESK.